The sequence of this T cell receptor beta chain was determined in a study of siplizumab effects on memory and regulatory T cells. Assay used: immunoSEQ multiplex PCR; TCRdb lists only in-frame clones, some missing. The sample contains about 100,000 clones, over 90% of which appear only once. The sample taken for sequencing was non-Treg CD4+ T cells sorted from blood. This TCR was sampled from a human donor in good health.

In nucleotides, the CDR3 is TGTGCCAGCAGCTTGAGGGACGGAGCTTTCTTT. This gives the protein CASSLRDGAFF. This rearrangement joins TRBV7-9 to TRBJ1-1, with a tentative D call TRBD1 (5 bases). This CDR3 is 11 amino acids long. From germline, CDR1 is SEHNR and CDR2 FQNEAQ (reference sequence). The ends were cut back, 3 bases at V and 10 bases at J, with 9 bases in the middle.